Ten or more counts support the clone carrying this T cell receptor beta chain. The sample is drawn from a study of T cells in Graves' hyperthyroidism and ophthalmopathy. Participants, patients aged 18 to 65, had newly diagnosed hyperthyroidism with a duration under 2 months. Source material for PBMCs was around 10 ml fresh peripheral blood. Trimming at V came to 3 bases and at J to 5 bases, leaving 4 bases not matched to a gene. Germline V gene data show CDR1 as SGHVS and CDR2 as FQNEAQ. This CDR3 is built from 15 residues. Template material for amplifying TCR beta CDR3 regions consisted of RNA transcripts. Initially, a first-round RT-PCR of the TCR CDR3 employed the HTBI primer set. TCRdb passed the multiplex PCR reads through MiXCR, listing each CDR3 protein once. Altogether more than 450,000 distinct CDR3 sequences are present, 11% to 15% being singletons, with the ten largest covering about 15%.

The sample taken for sequencing was blood. The receptor was derived from a middle-aged woman with Graves' hyperthyroidism. The chain couples TRBV7-8 to TRBJ1-4, with 9 nucleotides matching TRBD1. CDR3 amino acids: CASSLRTGANEKLFF. In DNA form, the CDR3 reads TGTGCCAGCAGCTTGCGGACAGGGGCGAATGAAAAACTGTTTTTT. Full variable domain (outside the CDR3, taken from reference TRBV7-8 and TRBJ1-4): GAGVSQSPRYKVAKRGQDVALRCDPISGHVSLFWYQQALGQGPEFLTYFQNEAQLDKSGLPSDRFFAERPEGSVSTLKIQRTQQEDSAVYLCASSLRTGANEKLFFGSGTQLSVL.